This T cell receptor beta chain was recovered during a study of T cells expressing NK-cell markers. Background on the study: Within the sequenced cohort of eight donors, seven exhibited HCMV seropositivity and one was seronegative.

With the 5' RACE reads reprocessed, TCRdb shows one record per CDR3 protein and no DNA. The table lists roughly 350,000 distinct CDR3 sequences. The germline V gene encodes CDR1 DFQATT and CDR2 SNEGSKA (reference sequence). This CDR3 has 14 residues. The source of this sequence is a man aged 18 to 69 in good health. The sample comprised blood T cells: a sorted CD56 or NKG2C T cell subset, CD4+ or CD8+ T cells, or bulk PBMC T cells (not recorded which). The rearrangement joins TRBV20-1 to TRBJ1-2. CDR3 sequence reads: CSATEMGDFYGYTF.